The 24 T cell receptor beta chains presented below share a single source sample, sequenced in a study of tumor-infiltrating lymphocytes in primary liver carcinoma. The researchers obtained blood RNA from unsorted whole blood and also extracted germline DNA. A constant-region primer primed TCR beta cDNA synthesis from 400 to 600 ng of total RNA. A slightly modified ARM-PCR protocol with three nested multiplex PCR rounds produced these TCR beta libraries. TRBV1-TRBV30 forward primers paired with a C-beta reverse primer were used in the first two PCR rounds, which ran roughly 10 cycles each. One entry per CDR3 protein results from TCRdb running MiXCR on the multiplex PCR reads. The sample holds 300,000 to 400,000 distinct CDR3 sequences; less than 65% are singletons and the top ten take approximately 5.9%. The sample taken for sequencing was peripheral blood. The receptors were sampled from a man aged 35 to 55 with primary liver carcinoma and hepatitis B virus infection.

Details on this clonotype: A much larger clone sits a single nucleotide away, making a read error possible. The rearrangement joins TRBV5-1 to TRBJ2-1; possibly TRBD1 or TRBD2 for D (5 bases each). The CDR3 loop spans 14 amino acids. Per the germline V gene, CDR1 is SGHRS and CDR2 is YFSETQ. V was cut by 6 bases and J by 5 bases, with 15 bases left in between. The CDR3 DNA reads as TGCGCCAGCACGGTGAGGGGCGCCAACAATGAGCAGTTCTTC. Translated, it gives CASTVRGANNEQFF.

A note on this clonotype: Given a much more abundant clone one base away, this may be a read error. The chain recombines TRBV4-1 with TRBJ2-5, with 10 nucleotides matching TRBD1. From germline, CDR1 is MGHRA and CDR2 YSYEKL. The CDR3 length is 15 residues. The CDR3 DNA reads TGCGCCAGCAGCCCCACCGGGACAGGGGTAGAGACCGAGTACTTC. Translation gives CASSPTGTGVETEYF.

This CDR3 is CASSQTGGLAKNIQYF. DNA of the CDR3: TGTGCCAGTAGCCAAACTGGCGGATTAGCCAAAAACATTCAGTACTTC. V is TRBV11-2 and J is TRBJ2-4; no clear D gene. Germline V gene data show CDR1 as SGHAT and CDR2 as FQNNGV. CDR3 length: 16 amino acids. V lost 9 bases and J 0 bases, leaving 18 bases between the germline ends.

Only a few counts were recorded for this clonotype. This could be a read error, since a much larger clone is one nucleotide away. This sequence joins TRBV29-1 and TRBJ1-1; TRBD1 aligns across 8 bases. V lost 7 bases, J lost 5 bases, and 12 bases stayed unmatched. Germline CDR1 reads SQVTM; CDR2 reads ANQGSEA. The CDR3 consists of 14 residues. The CDR3: CSGHKTGDTTEAFF. The CDR3 DNA is TGCAGCGGTCACAAGACAGGGGATACGACTGAAGCTTTCTTT.

With respect to this clonotype: A much larger clone sits a single nucleotide away, making a read error possible. The rearrangement joins TRBV5-5 to TRBJ2-5; a weak D match, TRBD1 (6 bases). Between the trimmed V and J ends, which lost 4 bases and 0 bases, there was a span of 10 bases. The V gene's germline CDR1 is SGHKS and CDR2 YYEKEE (reference sequence). The CDR3 is 14 residues long. The CDR3 loop is CASSRNRDQETQYF. The CDR3 region has the DNA TGTGCCAGCAGCCGTAACAGGGACCAAGAGACCCAGTACTTC. Using reference TRBV5-5 and TRBJ2-5 for the parts outside the CDR3, the full variable domain is DAGVTQSPTHLIKTRGQQVTLRCSPISGHKSVSWYQQVLGQGPQFIFQYYEKEERGRGNFPDRFSARQFPNYSSELNVNALLLGDSALYLCASSRNRDQETQYFGPGTRLLVL.

On this clonotype: A much larger clone sits a single nucleotide away, making a read error possible. The rearrangement uses TRBV5-5 and TRBJ2-5; D is unclear. CDR3 length: 14 residues. Germline CDR1 and CDR2: SGHKS and YYEKEE (reference sequence). V lost 0 bases to trimming and J lost 2 bases, with 8 bases between them. The DNA for the CDR3 is TGTGCCAGCAGCTTGGTGCCATGTCAAGAGACCCAGTACTTC. Translation gives CASSLVPCQETQYF.

On this clonotype: A read error may be the cause here, since a much bigger clone is one base away. J is TRBJ2-3 and V is TRBV4-2; D remains ambiguous. Germline loops: CDR1 LGHNA, CDR2 YNFKEQ. CDR3 length: 13 residues. The CDR3 DNA follows: TGTACCAGCAGCCAAGGGCCCCTGCGTCCGCAGTATTTT. Translated, it gives CTSSQGPLRPQYF.

This rearrangement joins TRBV10-3 to TRBJ1-5, with D tentatively TRBD1 (6 bases). The CDR3 extends over 20 amino acids. Looked up from germline, CDR1 is ENHRY and CDR2 is SYGVKD. The V end was cut by 3 bases, the J end by 5 bases, with 29 bases between. The CDR3 nucleotides are TGTGCCATCAGTGAATATCTCCCCATTACAGGGATCGGTGGCTATCAGCCCCAGCATTTT. It encodes CAISEYLPITGIGGYQPQHF.

In its sample, this clonotype was seen once. At one boundary the junction diverges from the germline segment, which might be a read error. The chain is built from TRBV11-1 and TRBJ2-1, with 7 bases fitting TRBD1. In germline, CDR1 is SGHAT, CDR2 FQDESV (reference sequence). This CDR3 has 17 amino acids. The CDR3 sequence: CTSSLITGTARIDEQFF. The CDR3 nucleotides read TGTACCAGCAGCTTAATAACCGGGACAGCTAGGATAGATGAGCAGTTCTTC.

Only one count was recorded for this clonotype. The chain couples TRBV5-1 to TRBJ2-5, with a tentative D call TRBD2 (6 bases). Per germline, CDR1 SGHRS and CDR2 YFSETQ. This CDR3 region has 15 residues. Trimming pared 2 bases from V and 5 bases from J, leaving 16 bases between. DNA for the CDR3: TGCGCCAGCAGCTTATCGACTAGGATGAGGGAGACCCAGTACTTC. Translated: CASSLSTRMRETQYF. The full variable domain, rest sourced from reference TRBV5-1 and TRBJ2-5, is KAGVTQTPRYLIKTRGQQVTLSCSPISGHRSVSWYQQTPGQGLQFLFEYFSETQRNKGNFPGRFSGRQFSNSRSEMNVSTLELGDSALYLCASSLSTRMRETQYFGPGTRLLVL.

This clonotype was seen only a few times. The V gene is TRBV7-3, the J gene TRBJ2-7, with 9 bases identical to TRBD1. Germline V gene sequence: CDR1 SGHTA, CDR2 FQGTGA. The J segment lost 5 bases and the V segment lost 5 bases, leaving 7 bases of the junction unmatched. This CDR3 is 14 amino acids long. CDR3 amino acids: CASSPGQGVNEQYF. The CDR3 bases are TGTGCCAGCAGCCCGGGACAGGGAGTCAACGAGCAGTACTTC.

This clonotype came up many times. V and J are TRBV6-1 and TRBJ2-5; maybe TRBD2 (5 bases). CDR3 length: 13 amino acids. CDR1 and CDR2 from the germline V gene are MNHNS and SASEGT. The V end lost 7 bases, the J end lost 3 bases, and 12 bases lay between the germline ends. The CDR3 nucleotides read TGTGCCAGCAAGAACGACTACGAAGAGACCCAGTACTTC. It codes for CASKNDYEETQYF.

Note on this clonotype: This may stem from a read error, because a much larger clone lies one nucleotide away. This CDR3 reads CASSLGTRNKSTEAFF. In DNA, the CDR3 is TGTGCCAGCAGCTTGGGGACAAGAAACAAGAGCACTGAAGCTTTCTTT. The chain is built from TRBV5-6 and TRBJ1-1; D may be TRBD1 (5 bases). The ends were cut back, 0 bases at V and 4 bases at J, with 16 bases in the middle. The CDR3 sequence is 16 residues long. In germline, CDR1 is SGHDT, CDR2 YYEEEE.

The CDR3, as DNA: TGTGCCTTCTCCCTGGGAGAGACCCAGTACTTC. Translating it yields CAFSLGETQYF. The chain is built from TRBV30 and TRBJ2-5; D uncertain. V was pared by 7 bases and J by 4 bases, with 10 bases between. Germline CDR1 reads GTSNPN; CDR2 reads SVGIG (reference sequence). The CDR3 is 11 residues long.

Comment on this clonotype: The junction differs from germline at one of its ends, possibly a read error. V and J are TRBV12-3 or TRBV12-4 and TRBJ2-2; D is possibly TRBD2 (5 bases). This CDR3 is built from 13 residues. The CDR3 spells CASRKQRAGELFF. The CDR3 bases are TGTGCCAGCCGAAAACAGAGGGCCGGGGAGCTCTTTTTT.

This clonotype was observed many times. This chain joins TRBV5-4 and TRBJ2-3; a possible D gene is TRBD2 (5 bases). The V end lost 4 bases, the J end lost 0 bases, and 9 bases lay between the germline ends. Germline CDR1 reads SGHNT; CDR2 reads YYREEE (reference sequence). The CDR3 consists of 14 residues. CDR3 sequence (DNA): TGTGCCAGCAGCCCGACTACCAGCACAGATACGCAGTATTTT. Its protein is CASSPTTSTDTQYF.

Regarding this clonotype: The junction departs from germline at one end; a sequencing error may be responsible. The genes are TRBV6-6 and TRBJ2-1; D remains ambiguous. The germline gives CDR1 MNHNY, CDR2 SVGAGI (reference sequence). CDR3 size: 17 residues. CDR3 protein: CAISYSATMGIYNEQFF. The DNA of the CDR3 is TGTGCCATCAGTTACTCCGCGACCATGGGGATCTACAATGAGCAATTCTTC.

As to this clonotype: A read error is possible here, since a much larger clone lies one base away. This chain uses TRBV6-2 or TRBV6-3 with TRBJ2-2; D perhaps matches TRBD1 (7 bases). This CDR3 comprises 18 residues. The germline V gene has CDR1 MNHEY and CDR2 SVGEGT. The CDR3 spells CASSYSTGRTENTGELLF. In DNA form, the CDR3 reads TGTGCCAGCAGTTACTCGACAGGGAGGACAGAAAACACCGGGGAGCTGCTTTTT.

Remarks on this clonotype: A read error may explain this, as a much larger clone is one base away. This chain uses TRBV10-3 with TRBJ2-5; D remains ambiguous. The CDR3 is 13 residues long. The germline gives CDR1 ENHRY, CDR2 SYGVKD. Trimming removed 4 bases from V and 3 bases from J, with 9 bases in between. CDR3 sequence (DNA): TGTGCCATCAGTGGAGGTCCAGAAGAGACCCAGTACTTC. Translating gives CAISGGPEETQYF.

V gene TRBV6-4 combines with J gene TRBJ2-1; tentatively, D is TRBD1 (6 bases). Trimming removed 8 bases from V and 6 bases from J, with 14 bases in between. CDR3 length: 13 amino acids. Germline loops: CDR1 MRHNA, CDR2 SNTAGT. Written as DNA, the CDR3 is TGTGCCAGCGCAGCAGGGGAGCGCAATGAGCAGTTCTTC. This encodes CASAAGERNEQFF.

To note about this clonotype: A read error may explain this, as a much larger clone is one base away. The chain combines TRBV4-3 with TRBJ2-1; 10 nucleotides agree with TRBD1. The junction had 8 bases not matched to a gene; V was cut back by 5 bases and J by 10 bases. Germline V gene data show CDR1 as LGHNA and CDR2 as YSLEER. The CDR3 is 14 residues long. CDR3 nucleotides: TGCGCCAGCAGCTCGTGGACAGGGGGAAAGGAGCAGTTCTTC. It translates to CASSSWTGGKEQFF.

For this clonotype: A read error is possible here, since a much larger clone lies one base away. This CDR3 is missing its conserved last phenylalanine or tryptophan, likely due to a read error. V and J are TRBV29-1 and TRBJ1-1, with D possibly being TRBD1 (5 bases). The V and J ends lost 6 bases and 0 bases respectively, with 11 bases between them. This CDR3 comprises 13 residues. Germline V gene data show CDR1 as SQVTM and CDR2 as ANQGSEA. CDR3 sequence reads: CSVLGRLNTEAFL. CDR3 bases: TGCAGCGTCTTGGGACGACTGAACACTGAAGCTTTCTTA.

With regard to this clonotype: A much larger clone lies a single base off, so this may be a read error. This sequence joins TRBV6-2 or TRBV6-3 and TRBJ2-6, with TRBD1 identical over 8 bases. From germline, CDR1 is MNHEY and CDR2 SVGEGT. The CDR3 has 16 residues. CDR3 loop: CASRPDRGSGVNVLTF. DNA for the CDR3: TGTGCCAGCAGACCCGACAGGGGCTCTGGGGTCAACGTCCTGACTTTC.

As regards this clonotype: This may come from a read error, since a much larger clone is one base off. The CDR3 region is CSVEPSVTQYF. The CDR3 DNA sequence: TGCAGCGTTGAACCAAGCGTTACGCAGTATTTT. The V and J genes are TRBV29-1 and TRBJ2-3, with D unclear. Looked up from germline, CDR1 is SQVTM and CDR2 is ANQGSEA. The CDR3 covers 11 residues. Trimming took 2 bases from V and 8 from J, leaving 8 bases between them.